This entry concerns a single T cell receptor beta chain. The data derive from a study of identical twins. A universal primer site arose from template switching, and cDNA bore unique molecular identifiers. TCRdb re-analysed the 5' RACE reads in MiXCR, keeping a single row per CDR3 protein. Here the sample spans roughly 770,000 distinct CDR3 sequences, roughly 18% being singletons. The CDR3 has 13 residues. V was cut by 1 base and J by 5 bases, with 12 bases left in between. From germline, CDR1 is DFQATT and CDR2 SNEGSKA (reference sequence). This sample also appeared in a second study, on T cells expressing NK-cell markers. This second study says: Repertoires of TCR beta were obtained from T cells sorted as CD3+CD56+NKG2C+, CD3+CD56+NKG2C- and CD3+CD56-NKG2C+. Among eight sequenced donors, seven carried HCMV seropositivity while one was seronegative.

The origin of this receptor is a woman aged 18 to 35 in good health. The sample comprised PBMCs. V gene TRBV20-1 combines with J gene TRBJ2-7; D is perhaps TRBD2 (5 bases). The CDR3: CSARGGPNDEQYF. Here the CDR3 DNA reads TGCAGTGCTAGAGGCGGGCCAAACGACGAGCAGTACTTC.